These 20 T cell receptor beta chains originate from one sample sequenced in a study of blood T cell repertoires in COVID-19. Clones were sequenced by immunoSEQ multiplex PCR, and TCRdb holds only the in-frame ones, with some missing. The sample has around 100,000 clones; about 80% are singletons. Sample: peripheral blood. The source is a woman between 70 and 85 years old with acute or convalescent COVID-19.

This chain links TRBV7-9 with TRBJ2-7; 7 nucleotides match TRBD1. The germline V gene encodes CDR1 SEHNR and CDR2 FQNEAQ (reference sequence). V dropped 6 bases and J dropped 7; count of bases not matched to a gene: 6. This CDR3 spans 12 amino acids. The CDR3 region has the DNA TGTGCCAGCAGTAAGACAGGGTATGAGCAGTACGTC. Protein product: CASSKTGYEQYV.

The gene calls are TRBV6-6 and TRBJ1-1; 7 nucleotides agree with TRBD1. This CDR3 comprises 13 residues. Unmatched junction bases numbered 5, after V lost 4 bases and J lost 6 bases. Germline assignment: CDR1 MNHNY and CDR2 SVGAGI (reference sequence). The CDR3 spells CASSFEGASEAFF. The CDR3 nucleotides read TGTGCCAGCAGTTTCGAGGGGGCTTCTGAAGCTTTCTTT.

The rearrangement uses TRBV10-3 and TRBJ2-7, with D tentatively TRBD2 (5 bases). V lost 4 bases and J 0 bases, leaving 10 bases between the germline ends. The CDR3 extends over 14 amino acids. Per germline, CDR1 ENHRY and CDR2 SYGVKD. The CDR3 reads CAISAAEGSYEQYV. The CDR3 DNA sequence: TGTGCCATCAGTGCGGCTGAGGGCTCCTACGAGCAGTACGTC.

This chain connects TRBV6-1 to TRBJ1-2; 7 positions agree with TRBD1. The V gene's germline CDR1 is MNHNS and CDR2 SASEGT. With V trimmed by 2 bases and J by 2 bases, 2 bases remained unmatched. The CDR3 is made up of 14 amino acids. The CDR3 DNA is TGTGCCAGCAGTGAAAACAGGGGAAACTATGGCTACACCTTC. Encoded protein: CASSENRGNYGYTF.

V is TRBV19 and J is TRBJ2-1; the match to TRBD2 covers 8 bases. In germline, CDR1 is LNHDA, CDR2 SQIVND (reference sequence). After removal of 7 bases from V and 7 bases from J, the junction contained 12 bases not matched to a gene. The CDR3 runs 15 residues. The CDR3, as DNA: TGTGCCAGTAACCCCGTGGGGCGGGGGGAGAATGAGCAGTTCTTC. Translating it yields CASNPVGRGENEQFF.

CDR3 sequence (DNA): TGTGCCAGCAGCACCACTAGGGCCCAAAATTCACCCCTCCACTTT. It codes for CASSTTRAQNSPLHF. V gene TRBV21-1 combines with J gene TRBJ1-6. TRBV21-1 has pseudogene status. The CDR3 is 15 amino acids.

This clone was found once. The chain joins TRBV28 to TRBJ1-5; no firm D call. Trimming removed 3 bases at V and 1 base at J, with 7 bases between. CDR1 is MDHEN and CDR2 is SYDVKM in the germline V gene. The CDR3 consists of 14 residues. CDR3 protein: CASSFGVSNQPQHF. The CDR3, as DNA: TGTGCCAGCAGTTTCGGGGTAAGCAATCAGCCCCAGCATTTT. Based on the CDR3 plus reference TRBV28 and TRBJ1-5, the full variable domain is DVKVTQSSRYLVKRTGEKVFLECVQDMDHENMFWYRQDPGLGLRLIYFSYDVKMKEKGDIPEGYSVSREKKERFSLILESASTNQTSMYLCASSFGVSNQPQHFGDGTRLSIL.

This clone was counted once. V gene TRBV4-1 combines with J gene TRBJ2-1, with D unresolved. The ends were cut back, 0 bases at V and 0 bases at J, with 6 bases in the middle. Germline V gives CDR1 MGHRA, CDR2 YSYEKL. There are 15 residues in the CDR3. The CDR3 DNA reads TGCGCCAGCAGCCAAGATCTTTTCTCCTACAATGAGCAGTTCTTC. It yields the protein CASSQDLFSYNEQFF.

This rearrangement joins TRBV9 to TRBJ1-1; 8 nucleotides align to TRBD1. Germline CDR1 is SGDLS and CDR2 is YYNGEE. The junction had 15 bases not matched to a gene; V was cut back by 0 bases and J by 11 bases. This CDR3 comprises 16 residues. The DNA of the CDR3 is TGTGCCAGCAGCGTAGATCGGACAGGGTCCAATATAGAGGCTTTCTTT. It codes for CASSVDRTGSNIEAFF. Filled out from reference TRBV9 and TRBJ1-1, the complete variable domain reads DSGVTQTPKHLITATGQRVTLRCSPRSGDLSVYWYQQSLDQGLQFLIQYYNGEERAKGNILERFSAQQFPDLHSELNLSSLELGDSALYFCASSVDRTGSNIEAFFGQGTRLTVV.

The DNA for the CDR3 is TGTGCCAGCAGTGACCAGGCTCAAGATACGCAGTATTTT. Protein sequence: CASSDQAQDTQYF. The genes are TRBV6-4 and TRBJ2-3; D gene unclear. Germline lookup yields CDR1 MRHNA and CDR2 SNTAGT. The CDR3 is 13 amino acids. The ends were cut back, 2 bases at V and 5 bases at J, with 8 bases in the middle.

J is TRBJ2-1 and V is TRBV18; the match to TRBD2 covers 11 bases. V shed 3 bases, J shed 4 bases, and the junction held 8 bases outside the gene matches. The length of the CDR3 is 17 residues. Looked up from germline, CDR1 is KGHSH and CDR2 is LQKENI. CDR3 sequence: CASSPYLSSGGYNEQFF. CDR3 DNA: TGTGCCAGCTCACCTTATCTTTCTAGCGGGGGGTACAATGAGCAGTTCTTC.

This clone has just a few counts. The chain recombines TRBV10-2 with TRBJ1-2; D is ambiguous. Germline V gene lookup returns CDR1 WSHSY and CDR2 SAAADI. The length of the CDR3 is 15 residues. Deletions cut 0 bases from V and 4 bases from J, with 12 bases between. The CDR3 region has the DNA TGCGCCAGCAGTGAGTCACCAGGATTAAGCTATGGCTACACCTTC. Its protein product is CASSESPGLSYGYTF.

The chain employs TRBV6-1 and TRBJ2-7; TRBD1 agrees at 9 bases. CDR1 MNHNS and CDR2 SASEGT come from the germline V gene. The V segment lost 0 bases and the J segment 6 bases; nucleotides outside the gene matches: 12. The CDR3 runs to 17 residues. In nucleotides, the CDR3 is TGTGCCAGCAGTGAAGCGCCCGGGACAGGGTATCGATCCGAGCAGTACGTC. Translating it yields CASSEAPGTGYRSEQYV.

The chain has TRBV19 and TRBJ1-2; 8 bases fit TRBD1. The CDR3 extends over 15 amino acids. Trimming at V came to 6 bases and at J to 8 bases, leaving 14 bases not matched to a gene. Germline assignment: CDR1 LNHDA and CDR2 SQIVND (reference sequence). The CDR3 DNA follows: TGTGCCAGTAGGCACGGAACAGGGGGGGGATCCGGCTACACCTTC. Translated: CASRHGTGGGSGYTF.

CDR3 sequence reads: CASSSRTSGGGNNEQFF. As DNA, the CDR3 is TGTGCCAGCAGCTCCCGGACTAGCGGGGGGGGGAACAATGAGCAGTTCTTC. The genes are TRBV11-2 and TRBJ2-1, with TRBD2 matching 15 bases. The CDR3 loop spans 17 amino acids. Germline CDR1 and CDR2: SGHAT and FQNNGV. Trimming at V came to 4 bases and at J to 5 bases, leaving 6 bases not matched to a gene.

The V gene is TRBV18, the J gene TRBJ1-1, with 8 bases aligning to TRBD1. Germline V CDR1 and CDR2: KGHSH, LQKENI. The CDR3 sequence is 15 residues long. V shed 3 bases and J 1 base; nucleotides not matched to a gene: 4. CDR3 DNA: TGTGCCAGCTCACCTCGACAGGGGCGGAACACTGAAGCTTTCTTT. It is translated as CASSPRQGRNTEAFF.

The chain carries TRBV20-1 and TRBJ2-1; D perhaps matches TRBD2 (5 bases). Trimming cost V 5 bases and J 7 bases, with 9 bases left between them. This CDR3 has 11 amino acids. Germline CDR1 reads DFQATT; CDR2 reads SNEGSKA (reference sequence). The CDR3 spells CSAEGMNEQFF. DNA for the CDR3: TGCAGTGCTGAGGGTATGAATGAGCAGTTCTTC.

The rearrangement links TRBV5-1 to TRBJ2-3; 9 positions match TRBD1. Losses at the gene ends were 2 bases for V and 8 bases for J; bases not matched to a gene: 9. Germline V CDR1 and CDR2: SGHRS, YFSETQ. CDR3 length: 15 residues. CDR3 amino acids: CASSLGDRGIVTQYF. The CDR3 bases are TGCGCCAGCAGCTTAGGCGACAGGGGGATTGTTACGCAGTATTTT.

The chain links TRBV6-2 or TRBV6-3 to TRBJ1-2, with D unclear. Trimming took 0 bases from V and 8 from J, leaving 16 bases between them. This CDR3 is built from 15 residues. Germline loops: CDR1 MNHEY, CDR2 SVGEGT. Here the CDR3 DNA reads TGTGCCAGCAGTTACTCGAACTTTGCTCCAGGCGGCTACACCTTC. Protein: CASSYSNFAPGGYTF.

The chain has TRBV9 and TRBJ2-6; the D is unclear. Looked up from germline, CDR1 is SGDLS and CDR2 is YYNGEE. This CDR3 comprises 15 residues. Trimming shortened V by 0 bases and J by 2 bases, and 6 bases separated the two germline ends. As DNA, the CDR3 is TGTGCCAGCAGCGTAGGGGCAGCTGGGGCCAACGTCCTGACTTTC. Translating gives CASSVGAAGANVLTF. Supplemented by reference TRBV9 and TRBJ2-6, the full variable domain reads DSGVTQTPKHLITATGQRVTLRCSPRSGDLSVYWYQQSLDQGLQFLIQYYNGEERAKGNILERFSAQQFPDLHSELNLSSLELGDSALYFCASSVGAAGANVLTFGAGSRLTVL.